The clone carrying this TCR beta chain was detected many times. The data originate from a study of T cells in Graves' hyperthyroidism and ophthalmopathy. TCR beta CDR3 regions were amplified from RNA. Carried out on the TCR CDR3, a first-round RT-PCR used the HTBI primer set. TCRdb processed the multiplex PCR reads anew with MiXCR; each CDR3 protein has one entry. The sample has over 300,000 distinct CDR3 sequences; roughly an eighth are singletons. The junction had 13 bases not matched to a gene; V was cut back by 6 bases and J by 0 bases. Germline loops: CDR1 MDHEN, CDR2 SYDVKM. CDR3 size: 19 residues.

This TCR came from a woman between 40 and 50 years old with Graves' ophthalmopathy. Sequenced input: blood. The J gene is TRBJ2-3, the V gene TRBV28; 12 bases are a match to TRBD2. The CDR3 nucleotides are TGTGCCAGCAGCCCACGGATAGGGCTAGCGGGAGGGAGCACAGATACGCAGTATTTT. It specifies CASSPRIGLAGGSTDTQYF.